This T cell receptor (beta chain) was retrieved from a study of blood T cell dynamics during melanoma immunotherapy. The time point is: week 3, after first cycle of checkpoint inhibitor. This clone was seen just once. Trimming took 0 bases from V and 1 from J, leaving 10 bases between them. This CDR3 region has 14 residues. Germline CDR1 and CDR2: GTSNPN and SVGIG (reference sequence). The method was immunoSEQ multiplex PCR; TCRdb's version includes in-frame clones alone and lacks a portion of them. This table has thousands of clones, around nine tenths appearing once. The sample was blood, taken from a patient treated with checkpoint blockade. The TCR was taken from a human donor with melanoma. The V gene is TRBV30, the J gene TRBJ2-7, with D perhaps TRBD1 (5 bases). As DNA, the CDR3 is TGTGCCTGGAGTGTCTTGAGACAGTCCTACGAGCAGTACTTC. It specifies CAWSVLRQSYEQYF.